This TCR beta chain was retrieved from a study of blood T cell repertoires in COVID-19. About the study: The analysed material was cDNA or gDNA that came from T cells, B-cell-depleted T cells, or PBMCs.

Measured with immunoSEQ multiplex PCR; TCRdb has only the in-frame clones, and not every one. Among about 670,000 clones, 85% to 90% were seen once, and the ten largest hold 0.2% to 0.3%. The ends were cut back, 6 bases at V and 5 bases at J, with 10 bases in the middle. Germline V gene lookup returns CDR1 WSHSY and CDR2 SAAADI. This CDR3 has 12 residues. The source of this sequence is a young woman with acute or convalescent COVID-19. V gene TRBV10-2 combines with J gene TRBJ2-5; perhaps TRBD1 as D (6 bases). The sequenced sample was peripheral blood. The chain's CDR3 is CASRTGYETQYF. The CDR3 nucleotides read TGCGCCAGCAGGACAGGTTATGAGACCCAGTACTTC.